The next 30 T cell receptor beta chains were all read from a single sample in a study of blood T cells in healthy people across ages. A second about 6 to 11 cycle PCR used barcoded and J-beta primers. TCRdb called the 5' RACE reads again in MiXCR, with one record for every CDR3 protein. The top ten hold roughly 2.1% of the sample, which has 1.5 million to 2 million distinct CDR3 sequences, roughly 49% seen once. Sequences were obtained from blood. Receptors originate from a middle-aged woman in good health.

This clonotype appeared a single time. The V and J genes are TRBV6-2 or TRBV6-3 and TRBJ1-1; D remains unclear. Germline CDR1 and CDR2: MNHEY and SVGEGT. Trimming took off 6 bases at V and 3 bases at J, with 11 bases between the two ends. This CDR3 has 13 amino acids. DNA of the CDR3: TGTGCCAGCAGCCACGGGGTTGACACTGAAGCTTTCTTT. As protein: CASSHGVDTEAFF.

This clonotype turned up a few times. The chain links TRBV7-2 to TRBJ2-3; unclear D gene. The CDR3 loop spans 15 amino acids. Trimming removed 3 bases from V and 6 bases from J, with 16 bases in between. Looked up from germline, CDR1 is SGHTA and CDR2 is FQGNSA. The CDR3 nucleotides are TGTGCCAGCAGCTTGTTGGGCGAATCTGGGGATACGCAGTATTTT. This encodes CASSLLGESGDTQYF. Supplemented by reference TRBV7-2 and TRBJ2-3, the full variable domain reads GAGVSQSPSNKVTEKGKDVELRCDPISGHTALYWYRQSLGQGLEFLIYFQGNSAPDKSGLPSDRFSAERTGGSVSTLTIQRTQQEDSAVYLCASSLLGESGDTQYFGPGTRLTVL.

The chain has TRBV28 and TRBJ2-1; TRBD1 matches 7 bases. The V segment lost 8 bases and the J segment 9 bases; nucleotides outside the gene matches: 7. The CDR3 has 12 amino acids. Per the germline V gene, CDR1 is MDHEN and CDR2 is SYDVKM. CDR3 sequence (DNA): TGTGCCAGCTATACAGGGGTCGGTGAGCAGTTCTTC. This codes for CASYTGVGEQFF.

The table lists this clonotype with a few counts. This chain uses TRBV6-6 with TRBJ1-1; no definite D call. Germline assignment: CDR1 MNHNY and CDR2 SVGAGI (reference sequence). The CDR3 is 16 residues long. Trimming stripped 4 bases from V and 2 bases from J, with 17 bases between. CDR3 bases: TGTGCCAGCAGTTCCCTAGACACCGTGGGCAACACTGAAGCTTTCTTT. Amino acids: CASSSLDTVGNTEAFF.

The rearrangement uses TRBV7-2 and TRBJ2-5, with 9 positions matching TRBD1. Trimming at V came to 4 bases and at J to 5 bases, leaving 5 bases not matched to a gene. The CDR3 has 14 amino acids. Germline CDR1 SGHTA, CDR2 FQGNSA. Here the CDR3 DNA reads TGTGCCAGCAGCTCTTACAGGGGGCACGAGACCCAGTACTTC. This gives the protein CASSSYRGHETQYF.

The table lists this clonotype with a few counts. This chain joins TRBV28 and TRBJ2-3; D remains unclear. The V end was cut by 1 base, the J end by 2 bases, with 13 bases between. Germline assignment: CDR1 MDHEN and CDR2 SYDVKM. There are 16 residues in the CDR3. CDR3 nucleotides: TGTGCCAGCAGTTTATCTCCCTCCTTATTCACAGATACGCAGTATTTT. Amino acid sequence: CASSLSPSLFTDTQYF.

In its sample, this clonotype was seen a few times. The chain joins TRBV7-2 to TRBJ2-7; TRBD2 is a possible D gene (6 bases). Germline V gene lookup returns CDR1 SGHTA and CDR2 FQGNSA. CDR3 size: 15 residues. The V and J ends lost 8 bases and 4 bases respectively, with 21 bases between them. The CDR3 spells CASQPGAPSAYEQYF. CDR3 bases: TGTGCCAGCCAGCCGGGAGCCCCTTCTGCGTACGAGCAGTACTTC. Supplemented by reference TRBV7-2 and TRBJ2-7, the full variable domain reads GAGVSQSPSNKVTEKGKDVELRCDPISGHTALYWYRQSLGQGLEFLIYFQGNSAPDKSGLPSDRFSAERTGGSVSTLTIQRTQQEDSAVYLCASQPGAPSAYEQYFGPGTRLTVT.

In this sample, this clonotype turned up a few times. The chain is built from TRBV4-3 and TRBJ1-2; tentatively, D is TRBD1 (6 bases). Germline-derived CDR1 and CDR2 are LGHNA and YSLEER. There are 17 residues in the CDR3. Deletions cut 0 bases from V and 5 bases from J, with 19 bases between. The CDR3 DNA reads TGCGCCAGCAGCCAAGATGGACAGCCTGGGGACTCTTATGGCTACACCTTC. The encoded protein is CASSQDGQPGDSYGYTF.

This clonotype was seen at least ten times. At one end, the junction sequence differs from germline, possibly due to a read error. The chain combines TRBV7-2 with TRBJ2-7, with 7 bases fitting TRBD2. The V gene's germline CDR1 is SGHTA and CDR2 FQGNSA. The CDR3 contains 15 residues. CDR3 protein: CASSLASGSSYEQYF. The CDR3 region has the DNA TGTGCCAGCAGCCTAGCTAGCGGCTCCTCCTACGAGCAGTACTTC.

V and J are TRBV6-1 and TRBJ1-2; D gene uncertain. This CDR3 is built from 15 residues. V was shortened by 3 bases and J by 3 bases, with 14 bases between the two germline ends. The germline V gene has CDR1 MNHNS and CDR2 SASEGT. The CDR3 loop reads CASSDVWWVYYGYTF. CDR3 DNA sequence: TGTGCCAGCAGTGACGTCTGGTGGGTTTACTATGGCTACACCTTC.

This clonotype occurred a few times. The chain uses TRBV28 and TRBJ2-7, with D possibly matching TRBD1 (6 bases). Germline V gene lookup returns CDR1 MDHEN and CDR2 SYDVKM. The CDR3 extends over 15 amino acids. Trimming took 3 bases from V and 2 from J, leaving 14 bases between them. The DNA for the CDR3 is TGTGCCAGCAGTTTTACCGGGACACCAACCTACGAGCAGTACTTC. The encoded protein is CASSFTGTPTYEQYF.

This clonotype was found many times. The genes are TRBV20-1 and TRBJ2-5; maybe TRBD2 (6 bases). The CDR3 contains 14 residues. CDR1 is DFQATT and CDR2 is SNEGSKA in the germline V gene (reference sequence). With 5 bases removed from V and 2 bases from J, the gap between germline ends came to 15 bases. The CDR3 DNA is TGCAGTGCTGCACCGGGACTTCTACAAGAGACCCAGTACTTC. This codes for CSAAPGLLQETQYF.

This rearrangement joins TRBV20-1 to TRBJ2-3; 8 bases are shared with TRBD2. The CDR3 loop spans 19 amino acids. Germline V gene sequence: CDR1 DFQATT, CDR2 SNEGSKA (reference sequence). Trimming took 4 bases from V and 2 from J; bases not matched to a gene: 20. CDR3 sequence: CSAMTSGGVTGSPTDTQYF. Here the CDR3 DNA reads TGCAGTGCTATGACGAGCGGGGGCGTCACCGGATCCCCCACAGATACGCAGTATTTT.

This clonotype has a handful of counts. The rearrangement joins TRBV4-2 to TRBJ2-7; D is uncertain. The V gene's germline CDR1 is LGHNA and CDR2 YNFKEQ. The CDR3 is 16 residues long. V was clipped by 1 base and J by 2 bases, with 15 bases between them. The CDR3 DNA reads TGTGCCAGCAGCCAAGCAGTACAGAGTGCAACCTACGAGCAGTACTTC. Amino acid sequence: CASSQAVQSATYEQYF.

This chain joins TRBV7-2 and TRBJ2-1; 11 positions match TRBD1. The J call may be mistaken, given a closer DNA end match to TRBJ2-7. This CDR3 is 14 amino acids long. In germline, CDR1 is SGHTA, CDR2 FQGNSA. The CDR3 DNA is TGTGCCAGCAGACGGGACAGGGGGTACAATGAGCAGTACTTC. This sequence encodes CASRRDRGYNEQYF.

The chain joins TRBV15 to TRBJ2-4; D gene uncertain. The germline CDR1 and CDR2 sequences are LNHNV and YYDKDF (reference sequence). The V end lost 9 bases, the J end lost 0 bases, and 12 bases lay between the germline ends. CDR3 length equals 14 residues. The CDR3 sequence: CATSGPLAKNIQYF. In nucleotides, the CDR3 is TGTGCCACGTCGGGCCCTCTAGCCAAAAACATTCAGTACTTC.

This clonotype came up a few times. The chain has TRBV7-9 and TRBJ2-1; 9 nucleotides align to TRBD1. Germline V gene data show CDR1 as SEHNR and CDR2 as FQNEAQ (reference sequence). With 1 base clipped from V and 13 bases from J, the junction kept 11 bases outside the gene matches. CDR3 size: 15 residues. The CDR3 protein is CASSLGGTGMETQFF. The CDR3 bases are TGTGCCAGCAGCTTAGGAGGGACAGGGATGGAGACCCAGTTCTTC.

This clonotype has a handful of counts. The chain has TRBV7-2 and TRBJ2-5; 8 bases align to TRBD2. The CDR3 extends over 15 amino acids. The germline V gene encodes CDR1 SGHTA and CDR2 FQGNSA. The ends lost 4 bases at V and 5 bases at J; junction bases unmatched: 9. CDR3 nucleotide sequence: TGTGCCAGCAGCTCTGGCGCGGGGGGCATTGAGACCCAGTACTTC. This translates into CASSSGAGGIETQYF.

This clonotype was observed a few times. The chain is built from TRBV10-3 and TRBJ1-2; 7 bases align to TRBD1. The CDR3 loop spans 13 amino acids. From germline, CDR1 is ENHRY and CDR2 SYGVKD. V trimming: 6 bases; J trimming: 8 bases; junction bases outside the gene matches: 9. CDR3 amino acids: CAISAGGGEGYTF. CDR3 coding DNA: TGTGCCATCAGCGCAGGAGGGGGCGAAGGCTACACCTTC.

This chain connects TRBV2 to TRBJ1-2; D remains ambiguous. V was clipped by 3 bases and J by 7 bases, with 12 bases between them. The CDR3 is 13 residues long. CDR1 is SNHLY and CDR2 is FYNNEI in the germline V gene. The CDR3 spells CASSEAGKGGYTF. The CDR3 DNA reads as TGTGCCAGCAGTGAGGCCGGAAAGGGTGGCTACACCTTC.

This clonotype has a handful of counts. J is TRBJ1-2 and V is TRBV4-2; unclear D gene. Germline-derived CDR1 and CDR2 are LGHNA and YNFKEQ. The ends were cut back, 0 bases at V and 3 bases at J, with 14 bases in the middle. This CDR3 is 16 amino acids long. Written as DNA, the CDR3 is TGTGCCAGCAGCCAAGACACCTTTGGGCGCGACTATGGCTACACCTTC. It yields the protein CASSQDTFGRDYGYTF.

This clonotype occurred a few times. The chain couples TRBV20-1 to TRBJ2-5; D is perhaps TRBD1 or TRBD2 (5 bases each). V lost 5 bases, J lost 1 base, and 17 bases lay in between. The CDR3 length is 15 residues. CDR1 and CDR2 (germline): DFQATT, SNEGSKA (reference sequence). The CDR3 DNA sequence: TGCAGTGCTGGGGCCGGGACGGATGTCCAAGAGACCCAGTACTTC. Its translation is CSAGAGTDVQETQYF.

J is TRBJ2-7 and V is TRBV27, with D perhaps given as TRBD1 or TRBD2 (6 bases each). V was shortened by 0 bases and J by 5 bases, with 14 bases between the two germline ends. The CDR3 runs to 15 residues. Per germline, CDR1 MNHEY and CDR2 SMNVEV (reference sequence). CDR3 residues: CASSLSRQDYDEQYF. The DNA of the CDR3 is TGTGCCAGCAGTTTATCCCGACAGGACTACGACGAGCAGTACTTC.

This clonotype was seen at least ten times. In nucleotides, the CDR3 is TGCAGTGCTAGGGGACTACAAGAGACCCAGTACTTC. Its protein product is CSARGLQETQYF. This rearrangement joins TRBV20-1 to TRBJ2-5; TRBD2 agrees at 7 bases. V was clipped by 3 bases and J by 2 bases; unmatched bases: 0. The CDR3 consists of 12 residues. The germline CDR1 and CDR2 sequences are DFQATT and SNEGSKA (reference sequence).

This chain connects TRBV28 to TRBJ2-3; D remains unclear. Trimming left V 5 bases short and J 10 bases short, with 16 bases between. The CDR3 length is 13 residues. Germline V CDR1 and CDR2: MDHEN, SYDVKM. CDR3 coding DNA: TGTGCCAGCAGTCTCCTCCAGCGTGAAGCGCAGTATTTT. Amino acid sequence: CASSLLQREAQYF.

The chain carries TRBV7-2 and TRBJ2-1, with 7 bases that match TRBD2. The V and J ends lost 5 bases and 9 bases, in that order; junction bases with no gene match: 7. Germline CDR1 and CDR2: SGHTA and FQGNSA. The CDR3 sequence is 13 residues long. The DNA for the CDR3 is TGTGCCAGCAGCCCGACTAGCTACTCTGAGCAGTTCTTC. Translation gives CASSPTSYSEQFF.

V gene TRBV28 combines with J gene TRBJ2-1; TRBD2 agrees at 7 bases. The CDR3 is 12 residues long. Germline V CDR1 and CDR2: MDHEN, SYDVKM. Losses at the gene ends were 8 bases for V and 7 bases for J; bases not matched to a gene: 5. The CDR3 sequence: CASWGGSNEQFF. The DNA for the CDR3 is TGTGCCAGCTGGGGAGGGTCGAATGAGCAGTTCTTC.

This chain connects TRBV7-3 to TRBJ2-3; 7 nucleotides align to TRBD1. Germline CDR1 reads SGHTA; CDR2 reads FQGTGA. V gave up 5 bases and J gave up 9 bases; unmatched junction bases: 11. The CDR3 sequence is 14 residues long. The CDR3 spells CASSPTKGAETQYF. CDR3 DNA sequence: TGTGCCAGCAGCCCGACTAAGGGGGCTGAGACGCAGTATTTT.

This clonotype was counted only a few times. The CDR3 sequence: CSVLTTDTQYF. CDR3 DNA sequence: TGCAGCGTGTTGACAACAGATACGCAGTATTTT. This rearrangement joins TRBV29-1 to TRBJ2-3, with unresolved D. In germline, CDR1 is SQVTM, CDR2 ANQGSEA. The V and J ends lost 6 bases and 3 bases respectively, with 7 bases between them. This CDR3 is 11 amino acids long.

The V and J genes are TRBV7-2 and TRBJ1-2; D gene uncertain. The CDR3 runs 13 residues. V gave up 2 bases and J gave up 6 bases, with 10 bases separating them. CDR1 is SGHTA, CDR2 FQGNSA, per germline. The CDR3 loop reads CASSLNLVDGYTF. The CDR3 nucleotides are TGTGCCAGCAGCTTAAACTTGGTTGATGGCTACACCTTC. The whole variable domain, filled in from reference TRBV7-2 and TRBJ1-2, reads GAGVSQSPSNKVTEKGKDVELRCDPISGHTALYWYRQSLGQGLEFLIYFQGNSAPDKSGLPSDRFSAERTGGSVSTLTIQRTQQEDSAVYLCASSLNLVDGYTFGSGTRLTVV.